This T cell receptor beta chain derives from a study of T cell responses to AZD1222 COVID-19 vaccine (dated by TCRdb to 2020 to 2022). Some background on the complete study: AZD1222 recipients with second doses at about 4 weeks or about 12 weeks were pooled, because spike-specific TCR depth and breadth did not differ between schedules. Trial participants were enrolled by age into subgroups of 18-55, 56-69 and 70-plus years, and roughly 150, 30 and 60 TCR-sequenced participants, respectively, were included in these subgroups. TCR sequencing covered 230 to 250 trial participants: 200 to 210 given two doses of AZD1222 and about 26 given two doses of MenACWY control vaccine. What the research found in general, with its limitations: In the small 56-69-year group, the increase in depth fell short of significance, most likely because of low power. The vaccine-associated CD4 TCRs covered the entire spike protein, and the dominant responses fell in regions 160-218 and 743-854. A significant rise in spike-specific TCR breadth and depth was observed after two AZD1222 doses relative to day 0 and relative to MenACWY recipients. Only five to seven AZD1222 recipients were SARS-CoV-2 seropositive at baseline, limiting conclusions about previously exposed vaccinees. Reportedly, close to half of the unique spike-specific TCRs recognized epitopes lying outside the regions that are mutated in the B.1.351 and B.1.1.7 variants. Participants were mostly white British, with more females than males. The authors suggested clonal diversity may have been underestimated. No day 14 peak-response samples were available, so repertoires were characterized only after the peak T cell response.

About this clone: It has no known antigen specificity. Base qualities were left out, and no much larger clone turns up one base away.

The label giving this sample's time point can be read as: baseline before first vaccination. Vaccinee samples came from UK trials COV001 and COV002, including a single-blind randomized controlled phase 2/3 trial of AZD1222 (ChAdOx1 nCoV-19) in healthy adults. For TCRbeta chain sequencing, PBMC samples were collected from trial participants at day 0 and at day 28 after the second dose. The CDR3 regions of human TCRbeta chains were subjected to immunosequencing. Turning to the authors' computational methods: TCRs in the repertoires were matched against a reference library of SARS-CoV-2-specific TCRs that had been generated with the MIRA antigen-specificity platform. Breadth was defined as the fraction of unique TCRs that were SARS-CoV-2-associated. Depth was defined as the fraction of total T cells that were SARS-CoV-2-associated. Using the MIRA data, every spike-specific TCR was mapped to the spike region that the TCR reacted to and assigned to either a CD4 or a CD8 class. Log10-transformed breadth and depth values were compared by one-way ANOVA with Sidak's multiple comparisons tests. The table comes from immuneACCESS by way of TCRdb, which keeps in-frame sequences with V and J called. Part of the clones is missing from these tables; in studies checked, under half for an unresolved V gene and the rest for unknown reasons. From that table come the V and J calls and clone size; the DNA was used to work out D and trimming. The sample table holds over 110,000 clones, of which roughly 91% were seen once. The ten largest clones represent roughly 4.9% of the sample.

The receptor's source is an adult in good health. The input for sequencing was peripheral blood, taken on day 0 of AZD1222 vaccination.

The CDR3 amino acid sequence is: CASSVLASYNEQFF. The DNA is TGTGCCAGCAGTGTATTGGCTAGCTACAATGAGCAGTTCTTC. The chain is made from TRBV2 and TRBJ2-1; the D gene assignment is ambiguous. Deletion took 4 bases off V and 3 bases off J, with a span of 10 bases between the germline ends. Taken from cysteine to phenylalanine, the CDR3 has 14 residues. CDR3 DNA is the only sequence kept; it has 42 bases, read in frame from the first base. CDR1 and CDR2 were assigned from the germline V gene as SNHLY and FYNNEI.